Listed here are 26 T cell receptor beta chains from one sample, sequenced in a study of glioma-infiltrating T cells (dated by TCRdb to 2015 to 2016). The reads were generated on an Illumina MiSeq. TCR alpha and beta CDR3 regions were amplified with the iRepertoire nested amplicon-rescue multiplex PCR (arm-PCR) platform from RNA. TCRdb reran the public reads through fastp at Q25 and MiXCR, keeping productive beta chains. Every CDR3 protein is listed once, alongside the most common genes and DNA of its rows. Recorded for this sample are tens of thousands of distinct CDR3 sequences; about 23% of them occurred a single time. The ten largest account for about 6.7% of the sample. The specimen sequenced was glioma tissue, nonneoplastic brain tissue, or PBMCs (not recorded which). Every receptor here comes from a human donor with low-grade glioma or glioblastoma, undergoing nonglioma brain surgery, or in good health (not recorded which).

In its sample, this clonotype was seen many times. The chain is built from TRBV7-9 and TRBJ2-5; D unclear. V gave up 2 bases and J gave up 4 bases, with 8 bases separating them. This CDR3 contains 13 residues. CDR1 and CDR2 (germline): SEHNR, FQNEAQ (reference sequence). The CDR3 reads CASSLRVIETQYF. The CDR3 DNA sequence: TGTGCCAGCAGCTTAAGGGTAATAGAGACCCAGTACTTC.

This clonotype was counted at least ten times. This chain connects TRBV20-1 to TRBJ1-1; tentatively, D is TRBD1 (5 bases). CDR3 length equals 11 residues. Germline loops: CDR1 DFQATT, CDR2 SNEGSKA (reference sequence). The V gene lost 1 base and the J gene lost 7 bases, with 7 bases spanning the gap. Here the CDR3 reads CSARGQLEAFF. DNA for the CDR3: TGCAGTGCTAGAGGACAGCTTGAAGCTTTCTTT.

In this sample, this clonotype turned up many times. This chain links TRBV20-1 with TRBJ2-1, with 8 positions matching TRBD2. V lost 5 bases and J lost 0; bases outside the gene matches: 6. The germline gives CDR1 DFQATT, CDR2 SNEGSKA (reference sequence). This CDR3 contains 15 residues. The CDR3 bases are TGCAGTGCTCCGTCGGGGGGGAGCTCCTACAATGAGCAGTTCTTC. Protein: CSAPSGGSSYNEQFF.

The table lists this clonotype with many counts. The chain recombines TRBV20-1 with TRBJ2-1; 12 bases fit TRBD2. This CDR3 has 15 residues. The germline V gene encodes CDR1 DFQATT and CDR2 SNEGSKA (reference sequence). After removal of 2 bases from V and 8 bases from J, the junction contained 7 bases not matched to a gene. The CDR3 sequence: CSARILAGGRDEQFF. DNA for the CDR3: TGCAGTGCTAGAATACTAGCGGGAGGCAGGGATGAGCAGTTCTTC.

Comments on this clonotype: Relative to the germline gene, one junction end is altered; a read error may explain this. J is TRBJ1-1 and V is TRBV6-5; unclear D gene. The CDR3 has 15 residues. Germline V lookup: CDR1 MNHEY, CDR2 SVGAGI. The CDR3 spells CASRPFQMMNTEAFF. CDR3 coding DNA: TGTGCTAGCAGGCCTTTTCAGATGATGAACACTGAAGCTTTCTTT.

This sequence joins TRBV5-1 and TRBJ2-3; the match to TRBD2 covers 9 bases. Germline CDR1 is SGHRS and CDR2 is YFSETQ. CDR3 length: 15 residues. The trim removed 2 bases at V and 5 bases at J, leaving 6 bases unmatched. The chain's CDR3 is CASSFTSGSLDTQYF. The CDR3 coding sequence is TGCGCCAGCAGCTTTACTAGCGGGTCCTTAGATACGCAGTATTTT.

The rearrangement links TRBV2 to TRBJ2-5; 7 bases match TRBD2. V lost 7 bases and J lost 5; bases outside the gene matches: 10. Germline-derived CDR1 and CDR2 are SNHLY and FYNNEI. This CDR3 is built from 14 residues. The CDR3 spells CASTLGLVLETQYF. Here the CDR3 DNA reads TGTGCCAGCACCTTAGGACTAGTTTTGGAGACCCAGTACTTC.

This clonotype was observed at least ten times. V and J are TRBV4-1 and TRBJ2-5; unclear D gene. The CDR3 length is 14 residues. V was shortened by 3 bases and J by 1 base, with 9 bases between the two germline ends. CDR1 is MGHRA and CDR2 is YSYEKL in the germline V gene. The CDR3 DNA reads as TGCGCCAGCAGCCATCCGCGGATCCAAGAGACCCAGTACTTC. It specifies CASSHPRIQETQYF.

This chain joins TRBV19 and TRBJ1-5; D is unresolved. Germline CDR1 is LNHDA and CDR2 is SQIVND (reference sequence). V was pared by 5 bases and J by 7 bases, with 18 bases between. This CDR3 is 15 amino acids long. CDR3 DNA: TGTGCCAGTAGTCCGCGGGCCAGCCTCTCACAGCCCCAGCATTTT. Translated, it gives CASSPRASLSQPQHF.

This clonotype has ten or more counts. The J gene is TRBJ2-1, the V gene TRBV20-1, with a possible D match to TRBD2 (5 bases). CDR3 length: 15 residues. V was pared by 0 bases and J by 7 bases, with 16 bases between. CDR1 is DFQATT and CDR2 is SNEGSKA in the germline V gene (reference sequence). CDR3 region: CSARDVSARGNEQFF. CDR3 DNA sequence: TGCAGTGCTAGAGATGTGTCGGCCCGCGGGAATGAGCAGTTCTTC.

A note on this clonotype: A much larger clone differs from this one at a single base, so this may be a read error. The chain recombines TRBV28 with TRBJ2-3; tentatively, D is TRBD2 (7 bases). This CDR3 comprises 15 residues. Germline V gives CDR1 MDHEN, CDR2 SYDVKM. CDR3 in amino acids: CACSPSVGGGNTQYF. The CDR3 coding sequence is TGTGCCTGCAGTCCTAGCGTAGGGGGGGGAAATACGCAGTATTTT.

This clonotype has at least ten counts. The chain recombines TRBV7-8 with TRBJ1-2; maybe TRBD1 (6 bases). Trimming removed 5 bases at V and 7 bases at J, with 20 bases between. Germline loops: CDR1 SGHVS, CDR2 FQNEAQ. This CDR3 contains 15 residues. The CDR3 DNA is TGTGCCAGCAGCCCGGGGGGCAGGGAGGGTCTTGGCTACACCTTC. This encodes CASSPGGREGLGYTF.

This clonotype was counted many times. The V and J genes are TRBV5-5 and TRBJ1-1; D unclear. V was clipped by 0 bases and J by 2 bases, with 17 bases between them. Germline-derived CDR1 and CDR2 are SGHKS and YYEKEE (reference sequence). CDR3 length: 17 amino acids. CDR3 in DNA: TGTGCCAGCAGCTTGGCGGGGAGACCGAACCTAAACACTGAAGCTTTCTTT. Translated, it gives CASSLAGRPNLNTEAFF.

This clonotype was observed many times. V is TRBV5-1 and J is TRBJ1-2; unclear D gene. The V end lost 2 bases, the J end lost 6 bases, and 11 bases lay between the germline ends. The length of the CDR3 is 13 residues. Germline-derived CDR1 and CDR2 are SGHRS and YFSETQ. CDR3 DNA sequence: TGCGCCAGCAGCTTAGGGCAGGTCGATGGCTACACCTTC. Residues: CASSLGQVDGYTF.

The table lists this clonotype with many counts. The V and J genes are TRBV7-9 and TRBJ2-1; TRBD1 is a possible D gene (5 bases). Trimming removed 11 bases at V and 13 bases at J, with 12 bases between. Germline V gene sequence: CDR1 SEHNR, CDR2 FQNEAQ (reference sequence). CDR3 length: 9 amino acids. In nucleotides, the CDR3 is TGTGCCGCAGGGTTTGGCCAGTTCTTC. Amino acid sequence: CAAGFGQFF.

For this clonotype: Because the CDR3 is missing its conserved closing phenylalanine or tryptophan, this is likely a read error. CDR3 residues: CASSHRQGSEQFL. The CDR3 region has the DNA TGTGCCAGCAGCCACCGCCAGGGGAGTGAGCAGTTCTTG. V gene TRBV14 combines with J gene TRBJ2-1; D is perhaps TRBD1 (6 bases). The CDR3 contains 13 residues. In germline, CDR1 is SGHDN, CDR2 FVKESK. Trimming pared 3 bases from V and 9 bases from J, leaving 12 bases between.

This clonotype was recorded at least ten times. The rearrangement joins TRBV7-2 to TRBJ2-2; D perhaps matches TRBD1 (5 bases). The CDR3 covers 15 residues. Germline V gene lookup returns CDR1 SGHTA and CDR2 FQGNSA. Trimming took off 0 bases at V and 4 bases at J, with 9 bases between the two ends. Here the CDR3 DNA reads TGTGCCAGCAGCTTAGCTGCAGGGCCCACCGGGGAGCTGTTTTTT. It yields the protein CASSLAAGPTGELFF.

This clonotype was seen a single time. A read error may explain this, as a much larger clone is one base away. The conserved final phenylalanine or tryptophan is absent from the CDR3, which likely points to a read error. The chain links TRBV2 to TRBJ1-2, with 10 bases lining up with TRBD1. The V gene end was trimmed by 6 bases and the J gene end by 8 bases; junction bases not matched to a gene: 6. The germline gives CDR1 SNHLY, CDR2 FYNNEI. The CDR3 loop spans 13 amino acids. CDR3 amino acids: CASRPGTGAGYTL. CDR3 nucleotide sequence: TGTGCCAGCAGGCCCGGGACAGGGGCCGGCTACACCCTC.

This clonotype was seen only a few times. Just one base apart from a much larger clone, this may be a read error. The J gene is TRBJ2-5, the V gene TRBV20-1; perhaps TRBD1 as D (5 bases). The ends were cut back, 4 bases at V and 7 bases at J, with 19 bases in the middle. Germline CDR1 reads DFQATT; CDR2 reads SNEGSKA (reference sequence). This CDR3 has 14 residues. Here the CDR3 reads CSAISSRAVGTQYF. CDR3 bases: TGCAGTGCTATCTCCAGCAGGGCGGTTGGGACCCAGTACTTC.

This clonotype was observed many times. CDR3 nucleotide sequence: TGCAGTGCTCGCCCGGGGGGATCCTACGAGCAGTACTTC. The encoded protein is CSARPGGSYEQYF. The gene calls are TRBV20-1 and TRBJ2-7, with 7 nucleotides matching TRBD2. Germline V gene sequence: CDR1 DFQATT, CDR2 SNEGSKA (reference sequence). This CDR3 is 13 amino acids long. Unmatched junction bases numbered 5, after V lost 5 bases and J lost 1 base.

This clonotype was observed at least ten times. The chain uses TRBV20-1 and TRBJ1-5; D uncertain. V was shortened by 2 bases and J by 0 bases, with 11 bases between the two germline ends. There are 15 residues in the CDR3. The V gene's germline CDR1 is DFQATT and CDR2 SNEGSKA (reference sequence). The CDR3 is CSARPSRYSNQPQHF. CDR3 DNA: TGCAGTGCTAGACCCAGCAGGTATAGCAATCAGCCCCAGCATTTT.

This clonotype was counted between two and nine times. J is TRBJ1-3 and V is TRBV7-9, with D uncertain. CDR1 is SEHNR, CDR2 FQNEAQ, per germline (reference sequence). With 6 bases removed from V and 2 bases from J, the gap between germline ends came to 8 bases. The CDR3 length is 13 residues. For the CDR3, the DNA is TGTGCCAGCAGAAACAGTACTGGAAACACCATATATTTT. This encodes CASRNSTGNTIYF.

The table lists this clonotype with many counts. The rearrangement links TRBV14 to TRBJ1-3; tentative D call: TRBD1 (5 bases). V was cut by 4 bases and J by 7 bases, with 14 bases left in between. CDR1 SGHDN and CDR2 FVKESK come from the germline V gene. This CDR3 has 14 residues. The CDR3 sequence: CASSPLVGANTIYF. The CDR3 nucleotides are TGTGCCAGCAGCCCCCTGGTTGGGGCGAACACCATATATTTT.

This clonotype was detected ten times or more. The genes are TRBV27 and TRBJ1-4; the D is unclear. The CDR3 is made up of 15 amino acids. Per the germline V gene, CDR1 is MNHEY and CDR2 is SMNVEV (reference sequence). The V end lost 6 bases, the J end lost 0 bases, and 11 bases lay between the germline ends. The CDR3 bases are TGTGCCAGCAGGGGTCTAGATGCAACTAATGAAAAACTGTTTTTT. Amino acids: CASRGLDATNEKLFF. Using reference TRBV27 and TRBJ1-4 for the parts outside the CDR3, the full variable domain is EAQVTQNPRYLITVTGKKLTVTCSQNMNHEYMSWYRQDPGLGLRQIYYSMNVEVTDKGDVPEGYKVSRKEKRNFPLILESPSPNQTSLYFCASRGLDATNEKLFFGSGTQLSVL.

This clonotype showed up just a few times. The chain recombines TRBV4-2 with TRBJ2-5; perhaps TRBD2 as D (5 bases). Germline CDR1 is LGHNA and CDR2 is YNFKEQ. The CDR3 is made up of 16 amino acids. The V end lost 0 bases, the J end lost 4 bases, and 15 bases lay between the germline ends. The CDR3 loop is CASSQDRASRGETQYF. The CDR3 bases are TGTGCCAGCAGCCAAGATAGGGCTAGCCGGGGAGAGACCCAGTACTTC.

J is TRBJ2-1 and V is TRBV7-7; TRBD1 aligns across 10 bases. CDR1 and CDR2 from the germline V gene are SSHAT and FNYEAQ (reference sequence). This CDR3 contains 14 residues. V was pared by 2 bases and J by 11 bases, with 6 bases of the junction left unmatched. The CDR3 nucleotides are TGTGCCAGCAGCTTACCGGGACAGGGGTATAAGCAGTTCTTC. Translating gives CASSLPGQGYKQFF.